The source of this TCR beta chain is a study of blood T cell repertoires in COVID-19. As for the study in general: Collection of acute and convalescent COVID-19 samples took place in the United States, Italy and Spain. T cells, B-cell-depleted T cells, or PBMCs provided the cDNA or gDNA that served as material.

Authors' data handling: Estimation of nucleated cell counts relied on the amplification of reference gene primers. Sequenced by immunoSEQ multiplex PCR; TCRdb stores in-frame clones only, minus some. V and J calls and clone size are copied from that table; D and trimming were computed from the DNA. In the table there are approximately 66,000 clones, around 84% of which are singletons. The germline gives CDR1 SGHTA, CDR2 FQGTGA. The CDR3 has 16 residues. Trimming took 5 bases from V and 1 from J, leaving 16 bases between them. The receptor comes from a man between 45 and 60 years old with active COVID-19. This rearrangement joins TRBV7-3 to TRBJ2-3; TRBD2 might be the D (6 bases). Material: peripheral blood. The CDR3 coding sequence is TGTGCCAGCAGCCCGGGGGTCGGACTCGGCACAGATACGCAGTATTTT. It yields the protein CASSPGVGLGTDTQYF.